One T cell receptor (beta chain) is described in this entry. This entry belongs to a study of blood T cell repertoires in COVID-19. The overall study: Samples taken during acute and convalescent COVID-19 were collected in the United States, Italy and Spain. In each case, the material was cDNA or gDNA derived from T cells, B-cell-depleted T cells, or PBMCs.

Under the authors' procedure: How many nucleated cells were present was estimated from reference gene primer amplification. Sequencing used immunoSEQ multiplex PCR; TCRdb keeps in-frame clones, though not all of them. The V and J calls and the clone size are those of that table, but D and trimming were determined from the DNA. The sample includes about half a million clones, 70% to 90% of them seen just once. The length of the CDR3 is 15 residues. V lost 5 bases, J lost 4 bases, and 7 bases stayed unmatched. CDR1 is SGHTA, CDR2 FQGNSA, per germline. Sequencing used peripheral blood. The V and J genes are TRBV7-2 and TRBJ1-1, with TRBD1 identical over 10 bases. The clonotype originates from a human donor in a cohort sampled during active COVID-19. CDR3 DNA: TGTGCCAGCAGCCCGGAGACAGGGGGCCTCACTGAAGCTTTCTTT. Protein product: CASSPETGGLTEAFF.